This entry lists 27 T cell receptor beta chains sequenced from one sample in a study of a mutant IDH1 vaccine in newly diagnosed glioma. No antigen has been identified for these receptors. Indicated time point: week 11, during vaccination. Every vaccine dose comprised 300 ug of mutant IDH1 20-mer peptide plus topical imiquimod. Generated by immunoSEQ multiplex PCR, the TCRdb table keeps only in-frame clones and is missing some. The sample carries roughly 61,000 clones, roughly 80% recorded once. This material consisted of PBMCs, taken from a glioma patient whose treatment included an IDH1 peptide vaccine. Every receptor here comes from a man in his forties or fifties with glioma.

CDR3 in DNA: TGTGCCAGCACACCGAGGACCACAGATACGCAGTATTTT. Translating gives CASTPRTTDTQYF. The chain links TRBV5-4 to TRBJ2-3, with D unresolved. The germline V gene encodes CDR1 SGHNT and CDR2 YYREEE (reference sequence). Trimming stripped 6 bases from V and 2 bases from J, with 10 bases between. This CDR3 has 13 residues.

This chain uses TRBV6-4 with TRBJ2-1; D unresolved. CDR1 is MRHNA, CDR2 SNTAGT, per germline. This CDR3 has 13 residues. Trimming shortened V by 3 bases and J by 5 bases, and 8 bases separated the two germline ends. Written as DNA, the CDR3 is TGTGCCAGCAGTGAGGGCCCGAACAATGAGCAGTTCTTC. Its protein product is CASSEGPNNEQFF.

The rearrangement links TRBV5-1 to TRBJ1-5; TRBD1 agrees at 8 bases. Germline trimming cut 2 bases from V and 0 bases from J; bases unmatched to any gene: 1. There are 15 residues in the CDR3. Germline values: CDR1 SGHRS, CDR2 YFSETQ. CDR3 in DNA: TGCGCCAGCAGCTTACAGGGGGATAGCAATCAGCCCCAGCATTTT. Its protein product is CASSLQGDSNQPQHF.

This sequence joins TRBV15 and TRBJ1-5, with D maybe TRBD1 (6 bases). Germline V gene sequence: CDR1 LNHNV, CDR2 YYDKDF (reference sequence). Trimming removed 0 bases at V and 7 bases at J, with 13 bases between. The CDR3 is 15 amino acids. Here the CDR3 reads CATSREPQGNQPQHF. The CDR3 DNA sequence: TGTGCCACCAGCAGAGAACCACAGGGAAACCAGCCCCAGCATTTT.

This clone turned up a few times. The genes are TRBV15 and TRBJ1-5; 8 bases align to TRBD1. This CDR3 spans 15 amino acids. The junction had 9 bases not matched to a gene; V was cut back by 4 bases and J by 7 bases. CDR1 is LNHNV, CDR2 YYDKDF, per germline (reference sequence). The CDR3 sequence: CATSMDRDRGQPQHF. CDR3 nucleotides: TGTGCCACCAGCATGGACAGGGATCGGGGCCAGCCCCAGCATTTT.

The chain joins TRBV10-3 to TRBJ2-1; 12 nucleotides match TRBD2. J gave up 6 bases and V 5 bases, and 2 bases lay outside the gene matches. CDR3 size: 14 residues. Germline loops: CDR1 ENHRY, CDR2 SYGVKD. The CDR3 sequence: CAISLAGGTNEQFF. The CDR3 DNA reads TGTGCCATCAGTCTAGCGGGAGGGACCAATGAGCAGTTCTTC.

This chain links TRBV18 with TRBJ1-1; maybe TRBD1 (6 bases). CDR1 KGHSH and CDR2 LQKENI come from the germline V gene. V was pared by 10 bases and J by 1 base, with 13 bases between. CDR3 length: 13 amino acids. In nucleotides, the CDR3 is TGTGCCACCGCCGGGACACCGAACACTGAAGCTTTCTTT. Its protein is CATAGTPNTEAFF.

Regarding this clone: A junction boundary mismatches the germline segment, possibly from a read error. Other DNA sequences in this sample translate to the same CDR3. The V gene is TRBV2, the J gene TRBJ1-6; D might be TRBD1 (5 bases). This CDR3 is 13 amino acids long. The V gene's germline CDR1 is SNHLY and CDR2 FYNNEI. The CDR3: CASSIQGISPLHF. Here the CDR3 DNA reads TGCGCCAGCAGCATCCAGGGTATTTCACCCCTCCACTTT.

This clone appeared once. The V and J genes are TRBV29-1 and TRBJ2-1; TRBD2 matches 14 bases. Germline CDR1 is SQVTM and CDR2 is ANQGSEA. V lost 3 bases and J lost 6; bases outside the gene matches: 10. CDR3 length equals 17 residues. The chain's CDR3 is CSVDSWGTSGGSNEQFF. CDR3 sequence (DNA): TGCAGCGTTGATAGTTGGGGGACTAGCGGGGGATCCAATGAGCAGTTCTTC.

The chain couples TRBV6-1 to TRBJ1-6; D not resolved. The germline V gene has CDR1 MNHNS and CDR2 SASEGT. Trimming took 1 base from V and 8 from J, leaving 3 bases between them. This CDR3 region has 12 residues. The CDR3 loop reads CASSEGHSPLHF. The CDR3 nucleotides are TGTGCCAGCAGTGAAGGGCATTCACCCCTCCACTTT.

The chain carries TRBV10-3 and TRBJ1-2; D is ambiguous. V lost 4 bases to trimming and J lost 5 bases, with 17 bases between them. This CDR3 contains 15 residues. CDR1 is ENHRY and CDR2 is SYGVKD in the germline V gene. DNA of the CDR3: TGTGCCATCAGTGCCGAGGGAACTCTAGATTATGGCTACACCTTC. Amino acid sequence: CAISAEGTLDYGYTF.

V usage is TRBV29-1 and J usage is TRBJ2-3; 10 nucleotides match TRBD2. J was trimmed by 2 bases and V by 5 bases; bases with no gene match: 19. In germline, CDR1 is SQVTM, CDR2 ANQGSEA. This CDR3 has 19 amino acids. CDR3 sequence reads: CSVLLMGLAGALNTDTQYF. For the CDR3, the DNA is TGCAGCGTTCTATTAATGGGGCTAGCGGGGGCCTTAAACACAGATACGCAGTATTTT.

The chain's CDR3 is CSVPKRQNTEAFF. The CDR3 region has the DNA TGCAGCGTTCCTAAAAGGCAGAACACTGAAGCTTTCTTT. The rearrangement uses TRBV29-1 and TRBJ1-1; D is ambiguous. V was pared by 5 bases and J by 1 base, with 11 bases between. The CDR3 loop spans 13 amino acids. Germline V gene lookup returns CDR1 SQVTM and CDR2 ANQGSEA.

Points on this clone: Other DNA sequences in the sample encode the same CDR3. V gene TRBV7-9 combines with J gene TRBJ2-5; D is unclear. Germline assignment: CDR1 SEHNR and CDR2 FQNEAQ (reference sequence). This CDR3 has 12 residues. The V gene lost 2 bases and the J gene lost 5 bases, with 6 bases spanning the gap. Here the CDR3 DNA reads TGTGCCAGCAGCTTATCTGGGGAGACCCAGTACTTC. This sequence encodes CASSLSGETQYF.

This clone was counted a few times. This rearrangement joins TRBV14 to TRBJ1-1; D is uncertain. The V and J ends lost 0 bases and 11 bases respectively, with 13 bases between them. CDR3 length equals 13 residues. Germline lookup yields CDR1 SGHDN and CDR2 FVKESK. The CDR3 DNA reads TGTGCCAGCAGCCAAGAATACGGGGTACGGGCTTTCTTT. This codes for CASSQEYGVRAFF.

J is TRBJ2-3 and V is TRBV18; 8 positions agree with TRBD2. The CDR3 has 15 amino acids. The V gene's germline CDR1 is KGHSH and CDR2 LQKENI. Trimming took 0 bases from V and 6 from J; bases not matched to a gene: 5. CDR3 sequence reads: CASSPPSGASDTQYF. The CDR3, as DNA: TGTGCCAGCTCACCACCTAGCGGGGCTAGCGATACGCAGTATTTT.

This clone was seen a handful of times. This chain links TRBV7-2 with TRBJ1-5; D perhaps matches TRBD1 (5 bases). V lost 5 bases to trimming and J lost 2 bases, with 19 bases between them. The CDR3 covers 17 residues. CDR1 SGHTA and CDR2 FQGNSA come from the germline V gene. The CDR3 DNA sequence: TGTGCCAGCAGCACGTGGTCAGGGTTCGATCGCAATCAGCCCCAGCATTTT. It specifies CASSTWSGFDRNQPQHF.

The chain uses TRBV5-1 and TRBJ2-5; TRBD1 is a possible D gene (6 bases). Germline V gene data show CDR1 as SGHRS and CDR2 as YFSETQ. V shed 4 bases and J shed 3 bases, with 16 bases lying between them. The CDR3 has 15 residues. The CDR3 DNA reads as TGCGCCAGCAGCATCCAGGGGCTGGAGAAAGAGACCCAGTACTTC. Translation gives CASSIQGLEKETQYF.

The CDR3 sequence is CASSWTGNNSPLHF. CDR3 coding DNA: TGTGCCAGCAGCTGGACAGGGAATAATTCACCCCTCCACTTT. V usage is TRBV5-4 and J usage is TRBJ1-6, with 8 bases aligning to TRBD1. V gave up 3 bases and J gave up 5 bases; unmatched junction bases: 1. The germline gives CDR1 SGHNT, CDR2 YYREEE (reference sequence). This CDR3 has 14 residues. The variable domain in full, with the rest retrieved from reference TRBV5-4 and TRBJ1-6, is ETGVTQSPTHLIKTRGQQVTLRCSSQSGHNTVSWYQQALGQGPQFIFQYYREEENGRGNFPPRFSGLQFPNYSSELNVNALELDDSALYLCASSWTGNNSPLHFGNGTRLTVT.

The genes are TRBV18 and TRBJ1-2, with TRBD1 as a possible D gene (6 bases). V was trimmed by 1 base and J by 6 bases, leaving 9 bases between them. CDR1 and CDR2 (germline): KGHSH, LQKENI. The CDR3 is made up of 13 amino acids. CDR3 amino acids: CASSPRTEDGYTF. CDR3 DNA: TGTGCCAGCTCACCACGGACAGAGGATGGCTACACCTTC. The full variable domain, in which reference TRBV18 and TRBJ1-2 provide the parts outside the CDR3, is NAGVMQNPRHLVRRRGQEARLRCSPMKGHSHVYWYRQLPEEGLKFMVYLQKENIIDESGMPKERFSAEFPKEGPSILRIQQVVRGDSAAYFCASSPRTEDGYTFGSGTRLTVV.

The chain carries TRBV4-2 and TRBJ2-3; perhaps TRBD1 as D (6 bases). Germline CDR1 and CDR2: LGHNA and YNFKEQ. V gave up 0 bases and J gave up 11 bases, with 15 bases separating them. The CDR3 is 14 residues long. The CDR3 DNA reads TGTGCCAGCAGCCAAGATGAAAAACAGGGCCAGCAGTATTTT. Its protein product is CASSQDEKQGQQYF.

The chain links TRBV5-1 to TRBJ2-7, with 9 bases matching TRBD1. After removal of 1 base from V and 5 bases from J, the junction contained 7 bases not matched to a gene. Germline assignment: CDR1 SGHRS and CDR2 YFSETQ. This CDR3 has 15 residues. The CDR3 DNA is TGCGCCAGCAGCTTGATGGGGACAGGGAGCGACGAGCAGTACTTC. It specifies CASSLMGTGSDEQYF.

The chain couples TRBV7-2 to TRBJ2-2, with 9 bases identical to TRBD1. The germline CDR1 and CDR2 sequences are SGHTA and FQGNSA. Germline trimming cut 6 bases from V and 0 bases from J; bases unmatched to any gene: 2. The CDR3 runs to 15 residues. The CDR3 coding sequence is TGTGCCAGCAGACAGGGGGCGTCGAACACCGGGGAGCTGTTTTTT. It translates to CASRQGASNTGELFF. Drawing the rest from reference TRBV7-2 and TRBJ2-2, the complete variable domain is GAGVSQSPSNKVTEKGKDVELRCDPISGHTALYWYRQSLGQGLEFLIYFQGNSAPDKSGLPSDRFSAERTGGSVSTLTIQRTQQEDSAVYLCASRQGASNTGELFFGEGSRLTVL.

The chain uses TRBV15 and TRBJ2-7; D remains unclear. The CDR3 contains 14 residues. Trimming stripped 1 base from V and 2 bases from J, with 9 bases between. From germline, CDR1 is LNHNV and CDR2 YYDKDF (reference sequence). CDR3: CATSRAPMAYEQYF. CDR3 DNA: TGTGCCACCAGCAGAGCCCCAATGGCCTACGAGCAGTACTTC.

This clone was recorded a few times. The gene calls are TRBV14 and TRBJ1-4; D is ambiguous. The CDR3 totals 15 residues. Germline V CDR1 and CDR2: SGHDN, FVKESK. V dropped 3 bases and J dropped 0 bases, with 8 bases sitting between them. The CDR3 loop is CASSHGGTTNEKLFF. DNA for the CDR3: TGTGCCAGCAGCCACGGCGGAACAACTAATGAAAAACTGTTTTTT.

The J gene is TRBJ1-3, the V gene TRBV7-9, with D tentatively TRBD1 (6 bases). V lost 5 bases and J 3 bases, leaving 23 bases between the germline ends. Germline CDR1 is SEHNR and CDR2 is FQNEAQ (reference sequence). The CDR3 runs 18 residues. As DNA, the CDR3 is TGTGCCAGCAGCCCTAACATAGGAGTGGGGGCAAGTGGAAACACCATATATTTT. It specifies CASSPNIGVGASGNTIYF.

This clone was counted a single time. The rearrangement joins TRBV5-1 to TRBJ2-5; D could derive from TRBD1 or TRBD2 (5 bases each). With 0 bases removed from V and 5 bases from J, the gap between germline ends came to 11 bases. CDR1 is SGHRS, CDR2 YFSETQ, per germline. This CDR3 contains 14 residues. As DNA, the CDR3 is TGCGCCAGCAGCTTGGGGGGGACGTGGGAGACCCAGTACTTC. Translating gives CASSLGGTWETQYF.